This T cell receptor beta chain was profiled in a study of cytomegalovirus exposure and HLA in healthy donors. Study-wide points: Follow-up analysis later connected one missense variant in DCLRE1C with trimming of TCR beta V- and J-genes. Reports indicate that TCR beta sequences accurately predicted the HLA-A and HLA-B alleles of most subjects. Analysis was performed later, and it showed HLA-associated TCR beta chains to be more clonally expanded than equally common others.

Turning to this clone: Antigen: not known.

Nominally healthy donors provided the samples, though records likely missed some immune exposures. 13 Jbeta primers and 60 Vbeta primers were used for the PCR. Here immunoSEQ multiplex PCR was the method, and the copy in TCRdb shows in-frame clones only, minus some. This sample has approximately 190,000 clones, with around 85% found just once. The clonotype comes from a man aged 40-49 years in good health and CMV-seropositive. What was sequenced was PBMCs.

The CDR3 nucleotides read TGTGCCAGCAGCTTGTCAGGGGGCAATTCACCCCTCCACTTT. Translated, it gives CASSLSGGNSPLHF. This chain joins TRBV7-2 and TRBJ1-6; 8 bases fit TRBD1. The CDR3 has 14 amino acids. Per the germline V gene, CDR1 is SGHTA and CDR2 is FQGNSA. V lost 3 bases and J lost 7; bases outside the gene matches: 2. Looking up the rest from reference TRBV7-2 and TRBJ1-6 gives the full variable domain: GAGVSQSPSNKVTEKGKDVELRCDPISGHTALYWYRQSLGQGLEFLIYFQGNSAPDKSGLPSDRFSAERTGGSVSTLTIQRTQQEDSAVYLCASSLSGGNSPLHFGNGTRLTVT.